This T cell receptor (beta chain) was recorded in a study of cytomegalovirus exposure and HLA in healthy donors. General study results and limits: The likely origin of a cluster of highly shared sequence variants was a sequencing artifact. Most TCR beta V segments were productive about 90% or about 30% of the time in an earlier analysis. According to reports, the classifier identified cytomegalovirus status with high specificity and sensitivity. Most CMV-associated TCR beta chains were later found to appear HLA-restricted.

The germline CDR1 and CDR2 sequences are MNHNY and SVGAGI (reference sequence). This CDR3 region has 12 residues. V lost 5 bases to trimming and J lost 8 bases; unmatched junction nucleotides: 4. In the PCR, 60 Vbeta and 13 Jbeta primers were used. Measured with immunoSEQ multiplex PCR; TCRdb has only the in-frame clones, and not every one. This table holds around 130,000 clones, approximately 80% found once. The sample holds one count of this clone. Antigen: not known. This receptor was obtained from a middle-aged woman in good health and CMV-seronegative. This sequence joins TRBV6-6 and TRBJ1-1, with 8 nucleotides matching TRBD1. Sequenced sample: PBMCs. This CDR3 is CASSTTGAEAFF. The CDR3 DNA reads as TGTGCCAGCAGTACGACAGGGGCGGAAGCTTTCTTT.